This entry is about one TCR beta chain. Its antigen is still unknown. This was a deep-level run. Each replicate PCR on the sorted subsets used about 220 ng DNA (around 31,000 T cell genomes). Source study methods: ImmunoSEQ sequences covered only the junction and lacked quality scores; filtering therefore differed. Only in-frame clones appear in the TCRdb table, and some are missing; sequencing was by immunoSEQ multiplex PCR. That table furnishes V, J and clone size, whereas the DNA furnished D and trimming. Found here are about 2 million clones, approximately 94% of them singletons; the top ten hold 0.95% to 1.5%. Cells designated naive CD8 were CD45RO-negative and were positively selected for CCR7, with terminally differentiated effector memory CD45RA+ cells excluded. The source of the sample is a study of shared clonotypes between healthy human individuals. Findings and limits, study-wide: Naive CD4 clonotype sharing across four donors was approximately 5.2%.

Germline values: CDR1 WSHSY, CDR2 SAAADI. The CDR3 is made up of 11 amino acids. The ends were cut back, 8 bases at V and 8 bases at J, with 13 bases in the middle. The gene calls are TRBV10-2 and TRBJ2-7; perhaps D is TRBD1 or TRBD2 (5 bases each). This sequence originates from a man between 18 and 29 years old in good health. The sequenced sample consisted of naive CD8+ T cells sorted from blood. CDR3 protein: CASRDGIQQYF. The CDR3 bases are TGCGCCAGCCGGGACGGGATTCAGCAGTACTTC.